Presented here are 27 T cell receptor beta chains from one specimen sequenced in a study of a mutant IDH1 vaccine in newly diagnosed glioma. Noted time point: week 11, during vaccination. In the vaccine, a single dose held 300 ug of the mutant IDH1 20-mer peptide, along with topical imiquimod. Assay: immunoSEQ multiplex PCR; the TCRdb copy retains only in-frame clones and omits some. The sample gives roughly 120,000 clones, about 80% of which show up once; 4.5% to 7% is in the top ten. Their antigen targets remain unknown. This specimen was PBMCs, taken from a glioma patient whose treatment included an IDH1 peptide vaccine. Receptor source: a man aged 40-49 years with glioma.

The V and J genes are TRBV7-8 and TRBJ2-5, with TRBD1 identical over 10 bases. The better agreement between TRBJ2-7 and the DNA end casts doubt on the J call. CDR1 is SGHVS, CDR2 FQNEAQ, per germline. This CDR3 contains 16 residues. CDR3 nucleotide sequence: TGTGCCAGCAGCTTAGCGCGGGACAGGGGAAAGTACGAGCAGTACTTC. It yields the protein CASSLARDRGKYEQYF.

The chain uses TRBV18 and TRBJ1-6; 8 positions match TRBD1. Germline V gives CDR1 KGHSH, CDR2 LQKENI. This CDR3 region has 15 residues. The trim removed 4 bases at V and 10 bases at J, leaving 9 bases unmatched. This CDR3 reads CASSQQGVRGSPLHF. DNA for the CDR3: TGTGCCAGCTCACAACAGGGGGTAAGGGGGTCACCCCTCCACTTT. Complete variable domain (other parts from reference TRBV18 and TRBJ1-6): NAGVMQNPRHLVRRRGQEARLRCSPMKGHSHVYWYRQLPEEGLKFMVYLQKENIIDESGMPKERFSAEFPKEGPSILRIQQVVRGDSAAYFCASSQQGVRGSPLHFGNGTRLTVT.

This clone has a single count. The chain links TRBV30 to TRBJ2-7; D is unclear. CDR3 length: 12 amino acids. Trimming stripped 2 bases from V and 3 bases from J, with 8 bases between. Germline V gene lookup returns CDR1 GTSNPN and CDR2 SVGIG (reference sequence). Here the CDR3 DNA reads TGTGCCTGGAGTCAAAGTATCTACGAGCAGTACTTC. Translated, it gives CAWSQSIYEQYF.

This chain connects TRBV18 to TRBJ2-7; TRBD1 aligns across 7 bases. Germline CDR1 reads KGHSH; CDR2 reads LQKENI. Losses at the gene ends were 4 bases for V and 1 base for J; bases not matched to a gene: 4. This CDR3 has 14 amino acids. The CDR3 protein is CASSLRQGSYEQYF. The CDR3 nucleotides read TGTGCCAGCTCACTCAGACAGGGTTCCTACGAGCAGTACTTC.

The chain joins TRBV5-3 to TRBJ1-1; no definite D call. TRBV5-3 is an open reading frame, and its role is uncertain. CDR3 length: 16 amino acids. V lost 0 bases and J 7 bases, leaving 19 bases between the germline ends. As DNA, the CDR3 is TGTGCCAGAAGCTTGGCGGGCAGGTTACGAGGCCTTGAAGCTTTCTTT. Residues: CARSLAGRLRGLEAFF.

This clone was counted a single time. V usage is TRBV5-3 and J usage is TRBJ1-5, with 12 bases aligning to TRBD1. TRBV5-3 is an ORF, with its function uncertain. V shed 0 bases and J 2 bases; nucleotides not matched to a gene: 15. The CDR3 has 21 amino acids. CDR3 DNA sequence: TGTGCCAGAAGCTTGGAGGGGCCGGGACAGGGGGCTAGGCGGGGCAATCAGCCCCAGCATTTT. This gives the protein CARSLEGPGQGARRGNQPQHF.

The J gene is TRBJ1-4, the V gene TRBV27; the match to TRBD1 covers 7 bases. Looked up from germline, CDR1 is MNHEY and CDR2 is SMNVEV (reference sequence). With V trimmed by 6 bases and J by 4 bases, 17 bases remained unmatched. The CDR3 sequence is 18 residues long. CDR3: CASSPEGAGVALNEKLFF. CDR3 sequence (DNA): TGTGCCAGCAGCCCGGAGGGGGCTGGGGTTGCCCTTAATGAAAAACTGTTTTTT.

The V call is TRBV29-1, the J call TRBJ2-1; D might be TRBD1 (5 bases). The CDR3 length is 15 residues. The germline V gene encodes CDR1 SQVTM and CDR2 ANQGSEA. Between the trimmed V and J ends, which lost 3 bases and 9 bases, there was a span of 21 bases. CDR3 DNA sequence: TGCAGCGTTGATACGCAGGGTAGCCCTCGCACTGAGCAGTTCTTC. Translated: CSVDTQGSPRTEQFF.

The chain uses TRBV5-8 and TRBJ1-3; D not resolved. CDR3 length: 11 amino acids. Germline values: CDR1 SGHTS, CDR2 YDEGEE. Between the trimmed V and J ends, which lost 7 bases and 4 bases, there was a span of 6 bases. The CDR3 loop is CASGWGNTIYF. The CDR3 DNA sequence: TGTGCCAGCGGATGGGGAAACACCATATATTTT.

This chain links TRBV29-1 with TRBJ2-1; 9 bases map to TRBD2. The CDR3 contains 14 residues. Trimming removed 3 bases from V and 2 bases from J; junction bases left unmatched: 2. Germline V gene sequence: CDR1 SQVTM, CDR2 ANQGSEA. CDR3 bases: TGCAGCGTTGACCCTAGCGGGACCTACAATGAGCAGTTCTTC. Translation gives CSVDPSGTYNEQFF.

This chain joins TRBV29-1 and TRBJ2-5; no clear D gene. V was cut by 3 bases and J by 5 bases, with 7 bases left in between. CDR3 length: 11 amino acids. Germline lookup yields CDR1 SQVTM and CDR2 ANQGSEA. The CDR3 DNA sequence: TGCAGCGTTGATTCCGGTGAGACCCAGTACTTC. It translates to CSVDSGETQYF.

This sequence joins TRBV7-2 and TRBJ2-4, with 14 bases identical to TRBD2. Germline-derived CDR1 and CDR2 are SGHTA and FQGNSA. Trimming removed 5 bases from V and 9 bases from J; junction bases left unmatched: 18. The CDR3 spans 19 residues. The CDR3 protein is CASSQLGLAGAGPKSIQYF. As DNA, the CDR3 is TGTGCCAGCAGCCAACTGGGACTAGCGGGAGCGGGCCCCAAGAGCATTCAGTACTTC.

V and J are TRBV11-2 and TRBJ2-6; D not certain. This CDR3 comprises 16 residues. V shed 1 base and J shed 0 bases, with 7 bases lying between them. Germline CDR1 SGHAT, CDR2 FQNNGV. CDR3 in DNA: TGTGCCAGCAGCTTAGGTCTCGGCTCTGGGGCCAACGTCCTGACTTTC. Its protein product is CASSLGLGSGANVLTF.

This chain connects TRBV10-2 to TRBJ2-7; 9 positions agree with TRBD1. The V and J ends lost 6 bases and 6 bases, in that order; junction bases with no gene match: 12. The CDR3 extends over 15 amino acids. The V gene's germline CDR1 is WSHSY and CDR2 SAAADI. CDR3 amino acids: CASSQPGQGLFEQYF. The CDR3 DNA sequence: TGCGCCAGCAGCCAACCGGGACAGGGTTTATTCGAGCAGTACTTC.

The table lists this clone with a few counts. The chain combines TRBV7-9 with TRBJ2-1; 11 bases are a match to TRBD2. The germline V gene encodes CDR1 SEHNR and CDR2 FQNEAQ (reference sequence). V gave up 5 bases and J gave up 7 bases; unmatched junction bases: 10. There are 16 residues in the CDR3. The CDR3 sequence is CASSTHSGRVRNEQFF. Here the CDR3 DNA reads TGTGCCAGCAGCACTCATAGCGGGAGGGTAAGGAATGAGCAGTTCTTC.

This sequence joins TRBV7-2 and TRBJ1-5, with D possibly TRBD1 on 6 matching bases. The CDR3 length is 16 residues. The germline V gene has CDR1 SGHTA and CDR2 FQGNSA. Trimming removed 1 base at V and 6 bases at J, with 16 bases between. The CDR3 loop reads CASSLGGGGVTQPQHF. In DNA, the CDR3 is TGTGCCAGCAGCTTAGGGGGGGGCGGGGTAACTCAGCCCCAGCATTTT.

This clone was seen a few times. This chain connects TRBV19 to TRBJ1-5; TRBD1 matches at 7 bases. The CDR3 spans 16 residues. V lost 8 bases to trimming and J lost 5 bases; unmatched junction nucleotides: 15. CDR1 and CDR2 (germline): LNHDA, SQIVND (reference sequence). The CDR3 protein is CASALRYRGGDQPQHF. The CDR3 region has the DNA TGTGCCAGTGCCCTTCGATACAGGGGAGGAGATCAGCCCCAGCATTTT.

V is TRBV7-2 and J is TRBJ2-4; tentative D call: TRBD1 (7 bases). The CDR3 is 18 residues long. The V end lost 1 base, the J end lost 6 bases, and 22 bases lay between the germline ends. Germline lookup yields CDR1 SGHTA and CDR2 FQGNSA. The DNA for the CDR3 is TGTGCCAGCAGCTTAGTCTCTGGCGGTGGGCAGGGGGGAAACATTCAGTACTTC. Protein product: CASSLVSGGGQGGNIQYF.

The J gene is TRBJ2-5, the V gene TRBV13, with TRBD2 matching over 13 bases. V shed 4 bases and J 4 bases; nucleotides not matched to a gene: 12. Per the germline V gene, CDR1 is PRHDT and CDR2 is FYEKMQ (reference sequence). The CDR3 is 18 amino acids. CDR3 loop: CASSWQPQLAGGPETQYF. The CDR3 nucleotides are TGTGCCAGCAGCTGGCAACCCCAACTAGCGGGAGGGCCAGAGACCCAGTACTTC.

The chain employs TRBV9 and TRBJ2-7; D ambiguous. The CDR3 consists of 15 residues. V was clipped by 0 bases and J by 5 bases, with 15 bases between them. Germline-derived CDR1 and CDR2 are SGDLS and YYNGEE. Here the CDR3 reads CASSVGSLGRNEQYF. In DNA form, the CDR3 reads TGTGCCAGCAGCGTAGGATCATTAGGACGTAACGAGCAGTACTTC. Full variable domain (rest looked up from reference TRBV9 and TRBJ2-7): DSGVTQTPKHLITATGQRVTLRCSPRSGDLSVYWYQQSLDQGLQFLIQYYNGEERAKGNILERFSAQQFPDLHSELNLSSLELGDSALYFCASSVGSLGRNEQYFGPGTRLTVT.

V usage is TRBV6-1 and J usage is TRBJ2-7; D remains unclear. Trimming shortened V by 3 bases and J by 2 bases, and 11 bases separated the two germline ends. The CDR3 is 14 residues long. Looked up from germline, CDR1 is MNHNS and CDR2 is SASEGT. The CDR3: CASSDGHPPYEQYF. The CDR3 nucleotides read TGTGCCAGCAGTGACGGGCACCCACCCTACGAGCAGTACTTC.

This rearrangement joins TRBV4-3 to TRBJ2-2; D call uncertain. Trimming pared 1 base from V and 3 bases from J, leaving 6 bases between. The CDR3 runs to 14 residues. The germline CDR1 and CDR2 sequences are LGHNA and YSLEER. The CDR3: CASSQAPYTGELFF. The DNA of the CDR3 is TGCGCCAGCAGCCAAGCCCCGTACACCGGGGAGCTGTTTTTT.

The chain combines TRBV30 with TRBJ1-4; 7 nucleotides line up with TRBD1. The CDR3 consists of 14 residues. Losses at the gene ends were 7 bases for V and 0 bases for J; bases not matched to a gene: 5. Germline CDR1 reads GTSNPN; CDR2 reads SVGIG (reference sequence). CDR3 amino acids: CASRQGSTNEKLFF. The CDR3 DNA reads as TGTGCCTCCCGACAGGGATCAACTAATGAAAAACTGTTTTTT.

The V gene is TRBV25-1, the J gene TRBJ2-7; TRBD1 matches 7 bases. CDR3 length: 14 amino acids. J lost 4 bases, V lost 4 bases, and 7 bases had no gene match. Germline assignment: CDR1 MGHDK and CDR2 SYGVNS. The CDR3 region is CASSGTGRTYEQYF. The CDR3 DNA is TGTGCCAGCAGTGGGACAGGCAGGACTTACGAGCAGTACTTC.

J is TRBJ2-7 and V is TRBV30, with D uncertain. Germline V lookup: CDR1 GTSNPN, CDR2 SVGIG (reference sequence). Trimming cost V 0 bases and J 4 bases, with 13 bases left between them. The CDR3 is made up of 14 amino acids. The CDR3 nucleotides read TGTGCCTGGAGTGTGGACCATCATCCTTACGAGCAGTACTTC. Amino acids: CAWSVDHHPYEQYF.

This clone occurred once. This chain joins TRBV6-5 and TRBJ1-2; D may be TRBD1 (6 bases). CDR1 MNHEY and CDR2 SVGAGI come from the germline V gene. V was clipped by 6 bases and J by 4 bases, with 18 bases between them. CDR3 length: 15 amino acids. As DNA, the CDR3 is TGTGCCAGCAGGCCAGCCGACAGGCGACGCTATGGCTACACCTTC. Translating it yields CASRPADRRRYGYTF.

V and J are TRBV18 and TRBJ2-1; TRBD2 matches 13 bases. The ends lost 3 bases at V and 9 bases at J; junction bases unmatched: 8. Germline V gives CDR1 KGHSH, CDR2 LQKENI. The CDR3 is 16 amino acids. The CDR3 DNA reads TGTGCCAGCTCACCCCTCCGGACTAGCGGGAGCCGTGAGCAGTTCTTC. Its translation is CASSPLRTSGSREQFF.